This T cell receptor beta chain was found in a study of shared clonotypes between healthy human individuals. Trimming pared 3 bases from V and 8 bases from J, leaving 19 bases between. CDR3 length: 15 amino acids. Germline values: CDR1 MDHEN, CDR2 SYDVKM. Sequencing used immunoSEQ multiplex PCR; TCRdb keeps in-frame clones, though not all of them. This table holds a few million clones, approximately 95% found once. The chain links TRBV28 to TRBJ1-2, with TRBD1 as a possible D gene (6 bases). This receptor was identified in a man in his late teens or twenties in good health. Material for sequencing was naive CD4+ T cells sorted from blood. The sample's subset: CD45RA+ positively selected. CDR3 coding DNA: TGTGCCAGCAGTTTTTATGGGCTGGGGGCGAGGGGCTACACCTTC. This translates into CASSFYGLGARGYTF.